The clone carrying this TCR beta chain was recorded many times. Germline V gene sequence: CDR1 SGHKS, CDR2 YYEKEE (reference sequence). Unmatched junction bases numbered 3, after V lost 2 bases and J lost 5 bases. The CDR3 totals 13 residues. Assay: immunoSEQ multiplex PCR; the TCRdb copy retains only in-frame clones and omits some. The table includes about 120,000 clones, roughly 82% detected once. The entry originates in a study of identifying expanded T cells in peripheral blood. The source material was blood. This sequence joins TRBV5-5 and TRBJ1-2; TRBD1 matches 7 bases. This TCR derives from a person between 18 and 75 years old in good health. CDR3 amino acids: CASSLMTGYGYTF. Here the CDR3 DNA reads TGTGCCAGCAGCTTAATGACAGGGTATGGCTACACCTTC.